The clone carrying this T cell receptor beta chain was counted once. Its antigen is not known. The method was immunoSEQ multiplex PCR; TCRdb's version includes in-frame clones alone and lacks a portion of them. This sample yields about 100,000 clones, of which around 87% are seen a single time; roughly 4.2% belongs to the top ten. The sample is drawn from a study of T cell responses to AZD1222 COVID-19 vaccine. The study's findings and limits: The reported proportion of spike-specific TCRs targeting unmutated variant regions was nearly half.

The CDR3 runs to 17 residues. The V and J ends lost 7 bases and 5 bases respectively, with 23 bases between them. Germline CDR1 reads LNHDA; CDR2 reads SQIVND (reference sequence). The sequence derives from an adult in good health. The specimen was peripheral blood, collected on day 0 of MenACWY control vaccination. The V and J genes are TRBV19 and TRBJ2-2; tentatively, D is TRBD1 or TRBD2 (6 bases each). Here the CDR3 reads CASTIGGVTGRTGELFF. The CDR3 DNA reads as TGTGCCAGTACTATTGGTGGGGTTACAGGGAGGACCGGGGAGCTGTTTTTT.